The rows below give T cell receptor beta chains drawn from one sample of a study of cytomegalovirus exposure and HLA in healthy donors. TCRdb keeps only in-frame clones here, not all; method: immunoSEQ multiplex PCR. Seen here are over 70,000 clones, about 70% observed once, and the top ten hold roughly 7.6%. Sequencing input: PBMCs. These receptors were collected from a middle-aged man in good health and CMV-seropositive. Both conserved end residues are part of each CDR3. Each record gives: clone size, V gene, J gene, D gene, CDR3 DNA, CDR3 protein. The D gene is left open where the match is weak. For some rows the clone size is stated as once, few or many, or as a class when expanded; others skip it.

abundance: NA; v_gene: TRBV5-1; j_gene: TRBJ1-4; d_gene: NA; CDR3nt: TGCGCCAGCAGCTTGAACGGTGCAGGGAATGAAAAACTGTTTTTT; CDR3aa: CASSLNGAGNEKLFF
abundance: NA; v_gene: TRBV2; j_gene: TRBJ2-2; d_gene: NA; CDR3nt: TGTGCCAGCACCGTACAGGGTCGGGACACCGGGGAGCTGTTTTTT; CDR3aa: CASTVQGRDTGELFF
abundance: few; v_gene: TRBV7-3; j_gene: TRBJ2-2; d_gene: TRBD1; CDR3nt: TGTGCCAGCAGCTACCTAGGGACAGACGGGGAGCTGTTTTTT; CDR3aa: CASSYLGTDGELFF
abundance: few; v_gene: TRBV30; j_gene: TRBJ1-2; d_gene: TRBD1; CDR3nt: TGTGCCTGGAGCGACAGGGGGCGAAGCTACACCTTC; CDR3aa: CAWSDRGRSYTF
abundance: few; v_gene: TRBV11-2; j_gene: TRBJ2-7; d_gene: NA; CDR3nt: TGTGCCAGCGGACCCAATGCCCAGGGGCAAGGCGAGCAGTACTTC; CDR3aa: CASGPNAQGQGEQYF
abundance: NA; v_gene: TRBV29-1; j_gene: TRBJ1-2; d_gene: NA; CDR3nt: TGCAGCGTTCTACTGTTATACCCCGATTATGGCTACACCTTC; CDR3aa: CSVLLLYPDYGYTF
abundance: NA; v_gene: TRBV2; j_gene: TRBJ2-1; d_gene: TRBD2; CDR3nt: TGTGCCAGCAGTGGACTAGCGGGGGGGCCTCGGTCGCAGTTCTTC; CDR3aa: CASSGLAGGPRSQFF
abundance: NA; v_gene: TRBV6-6; j_gene: TRBJ2-7; d_gene: NA; CDR3nt: TGTGCCAGCAGTTATATTTCGTCGTACGAGCAGTACTTC; CDR3aa: CASSYISSYEQYF
abundance: NA; v_gene: TRBV5-1; j_gene: TRBJ1-1; d_gene: TRBD1; CDR3nt: TGCGCCAGCAGCTTTGGACAGGGAGTCACTGAAGCTTTCTTT; CDR3aa: CASSFGQGVTEAFF
abundance: NA; v_gene: TRBV7-2; j_gene: TRBJ1-5; d_gene: TRBD1; CDR3nt: TGTGCCAGCAGCCCTCCGGGACAGAATAGCAATCAGCCCCAGCATTTT; CDR3aa: CASSPPGQNSNQPQHF
abundance: NA; v_gene: TRBV5-8; j_gene: TRBJ1-1; d_gene: TRBD1; CDR3nt: TGTGCCAGCAGCACGTTAGGGGGCTGGAACACTGAAGCTTTCTTT; CDR3aa: CASSTLGGWNTEAFF
abundance: NA; v_gene: TRBV5-6; j_gene: TRBJ1-4; d_gene: TRBD1; CDR3nt: TGTGCCAGCAGCGTGGGACAGGGGTCCACTAATGAAAAACTGTTTTTT; CDR3aa: CASSVGQGSTNEKLFF
abundance: few; v_gene: TRBV6-1; j_gene: TRBJ2-1; d_gene: TRBD2; CDR3nt: TGTGCCAGCAGGGGTGGGCTAGCGGGCTACAATGAGCAGTTCTTC; CDR3aa: CASRGGLAGYNEQFF
abundance: NA; v_gene: TRBV2; j_gene: TRBJ1-2; d_gene: NA; CDR3nt: TGTGCCAGCAGTGGTTGGACAGACTATGGCTACACCTTC; CDR3aa: CASSGWTDYGYTF
abundance: once; v_gene: TRBV19; j_gene: TRBJ1-4; d_gene: NA; CDR3nt: TGTGCCAGTAGTATAAAGGGGGAGAAACTGTTTTTT; CDR3aa: CASSIKGEKLFF
abundance: once; v_gene: TRBV7-8; j_gene: TRBJ1-2; d_gene: NA; CDR3nt: TGTGCCAGCAGCTTAGCGGCAGGGCAGGATGGCTACACCTTC; CDR3aa: CASSLAAGQDGYTF
abundance: once; v_gene: TRBV6-5; j_gene: TRBJ1-2; d_gene: NA; CDR3nt: TGTGCCAGCAGTTCCTACGCCCCGAACTATGGCTACACCTTC; CDR3aa: CASSSYAPNYGYTF
abundance: NA; v_gene: TRBV30; j_gene: TRBJ1-3; d_gene: NA; CDR3nt: TGTGCCTGGAGTGTGCCCGAGCTTGGAAACACCATATATTTT; CDR3aa: CAWSVPELGNTIYF
abundance: once; v_gene: TRBV4-1; j_gene: TRBJ1-2; d_gene: TRBD1; CDR3nt: TGCGCCAGCAGCCAAGAACGCGACAGGGGGTATGGCTACACCTTC; CDR3aa: CASSQERDRGYGYTF
abundance: NA; v_gene: TRBV5-6; j_gene: TRBJ2-5; d_gene: TRBD1; CDR3nt: TGTGCCAGCAGCTTGCCTCCGGGACAGGCGGCAAAGACCCAGTACTTC; CDR3aa: CASSLPPGQAAKTQYF
abundance: NA; v_gene: TRBV5-1; j_gene: TRBJ1-1; d_gene: TRBD1; CDR3nt: TGCGCCAGCAGCTTGAGTGGTAGGACAGGGGACACTGAAGCTTTCTTT; CDR3aa: CASSLSGRTGDTEAFF
abundance: NA; v_gene: TRBV6-6; j_gene: TRBJ1-1; d_gene: NA; CDR3nt: TGTGCCAGCAGCTCGTGGACAGAGAACACTGAAGCTTTCTTT; CDR3aa: CASSSWTENTEAFF